This TCR beta chain originates from a study of CD8+ T cells in alopecia areata. This sample's treatment: oral pan-JAK inhibitor, 5-10 mg twice daily. cDNA prepared by RNA extraction and subsequent reverse transcription served as the template for sequencing. Only in-frame clones appear in the TCRdb table, and some are missing; sequencing was by immunoSEQ multiplex PCR. The table includes some 180,000 clones, approximately 49% detected once. The CDR3 consists of 16 residues. The V segment lost 2 bases and the J segment 3 bases; nucleotides outside the gene matches: 8. Germline-derived CDR1 and CDR2 are SGHRS and YFSETQ.

The sequence came from a human donor with alopecia areata. The starting material was CD8+ T cells sorted from blood, obtained at approximately week 52, from a patient treated with tofacitinib. J is TRBJ2-3 and V is TRBV5-1; 8 bases line up with TRBD1. The CDR3 nucleotides read TGCGCCAGCAGCTTCCGACGACAGGGGAGAACAGATACGCAGTATTTT. The encoded protein is CASSFRRQGRTDTQYF.